This record looks at one T cell receptor (beta chain) sequence and its context. The authors' processing: Amplifying reference gene primers gave estimates of nucleated cell counts. Clones were read by immunoSEQ multiplex PCR, and TCRdb kept only the in-frame ones, dropping some. V and J calls and clone size are given by that table; D and trimming were obtained from the DNA. This table holds 200,000 to 250,000 clones, about 86% found once. Germline loops: CDR1 LNHDA, CDR2 SQIVND (reference sequence). Trimming pared 11 bases from V and 2 bases from J, leaving 24 bases between. The CDR3 totals 16 residues. The data derive from a study of blood T cell repertoires in COVID-19. Turning to the study itself: The samples span acute and convalescent COVID-19 from the United States, Italy and Spain. Sample material is recorded as cDNA or gDNA derived from T cells, B-cell-depleted T cells, or PBMCs.

The sequence came from a woman aged 50 to 60 with acute or convalescent COVID-19. Sequenced: peripheral blood. The chain recombines TRBV19 with TRBJ2-5; possible D gene TRBD2, 7 bases. CDR3 protein: CASGGGASVGQETQYF. DNA for the CDR3: TGTGCCTCGGGCGGGGGCGCCTCCGTGGGTCAAGAGACCCAGTACTTC.